The present T cell receptor (beta chain) was sequenced within a study of blood T cells in healthy people across ages. Findings and caveats of the study: Naive CD4+ cells and diversity were both higher in long-lived donors than in aged donors.

Alongside a J-beta primer mix, a sample-barcoded 5' primer served in a second PCR lasting about 7 to 12 cycles. One entry per CDR3 protein, called by TCRdb with MiXCR from the 5' RACE reads. This table holds 850,000 or so distinct CDR3 sequences, 29% found once. A minimum of 7 million PBMCs was isolated per sample. Concerning this clonotype: Its cognate antigen is unknown. A clone one base away is much larger, so this may be a read error.

Per the germline V gene, CDR1 is SQVTM and CDR2 is ANQGSEA. This CDR3 has 12 amino acids. Sequences were obtained from blood. The V gene is TRBV29-1, the J gene TRBJ1-2; no firm D call. This receptor was taken from an elderly woman in good health. The CDR3 region is CGVDEVDYGYTF. The DNA of the CDR3 is TGCGGCGTTGACGAGGTCGACTATGGCTACACCTTC.